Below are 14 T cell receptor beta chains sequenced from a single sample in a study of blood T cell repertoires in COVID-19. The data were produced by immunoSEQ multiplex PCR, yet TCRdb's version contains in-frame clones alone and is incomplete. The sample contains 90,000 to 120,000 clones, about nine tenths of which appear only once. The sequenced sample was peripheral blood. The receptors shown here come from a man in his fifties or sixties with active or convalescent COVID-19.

Here the CDR3 DNA reads TGTGCCAGCAGCTTAGGACAGGGGACTGAGCAGTTCTTC. This translates into CASSLGQGTEQFF. V usage is TRBV7-2 and J usage is TRBJ2-1; 8 nucleotides line up with TRBD1. Looked up from germline, CDR1 is SGHTA and CDR2 is FQGNSA. The CDR3 totals 13 residues. Unmatched junction bases numbered 2, after V lost 1 base and J lost 9 bases.

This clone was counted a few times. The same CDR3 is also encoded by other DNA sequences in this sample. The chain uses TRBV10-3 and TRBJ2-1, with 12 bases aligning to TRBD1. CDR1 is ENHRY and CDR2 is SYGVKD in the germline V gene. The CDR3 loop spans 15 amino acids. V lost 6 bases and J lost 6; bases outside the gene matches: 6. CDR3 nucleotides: TGTGCCATCAGCGACCGGGACAGGGGGCTCAATGAGCAGTTCTTC. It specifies CAISDRDRGLNEQFF.

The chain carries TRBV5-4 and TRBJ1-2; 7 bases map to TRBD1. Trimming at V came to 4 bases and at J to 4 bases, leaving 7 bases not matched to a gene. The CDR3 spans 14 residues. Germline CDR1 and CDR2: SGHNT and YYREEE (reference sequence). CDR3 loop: CASSDQGDGYGYTF. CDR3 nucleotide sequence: TGTGCCAGCAGCGACCAGGGGGATGGCTATGGCTACACCTTC.

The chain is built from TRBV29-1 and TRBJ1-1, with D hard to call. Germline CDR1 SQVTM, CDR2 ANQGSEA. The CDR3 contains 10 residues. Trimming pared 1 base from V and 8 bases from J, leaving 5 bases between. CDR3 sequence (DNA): TGCAGCGTTGAAGGGCCAGAAGCTTTCTTT. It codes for CSVEGPEAFF.

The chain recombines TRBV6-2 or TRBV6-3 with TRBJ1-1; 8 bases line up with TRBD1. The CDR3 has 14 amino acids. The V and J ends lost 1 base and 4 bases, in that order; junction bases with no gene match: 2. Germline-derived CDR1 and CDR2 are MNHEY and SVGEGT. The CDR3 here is CASSYFTGGTEAFF. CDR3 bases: TGTGCCAGCAGTTACTTTACAGGGGGCACTGAAGCTTTCTTT.

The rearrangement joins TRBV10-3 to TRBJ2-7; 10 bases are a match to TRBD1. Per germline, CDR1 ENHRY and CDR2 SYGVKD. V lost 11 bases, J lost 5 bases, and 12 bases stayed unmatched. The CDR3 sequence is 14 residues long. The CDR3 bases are TGTGCCTATCGACCGGGACAGGGGCAAAACGAGCAGTACTTC. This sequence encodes CAYRPGQGQNEQYF.

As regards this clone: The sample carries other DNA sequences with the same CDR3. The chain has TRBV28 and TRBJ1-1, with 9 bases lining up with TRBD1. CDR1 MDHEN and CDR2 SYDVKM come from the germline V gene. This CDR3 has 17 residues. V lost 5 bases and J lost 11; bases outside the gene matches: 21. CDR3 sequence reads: CASSPYHRGLRIGGAFF. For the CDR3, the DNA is TGTGCCAGCAGTCCCTACCACAGGGGGCTCCGAATAGGGGGGGCTTTCTTT. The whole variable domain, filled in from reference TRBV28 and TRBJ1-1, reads DVKVTQSSRYLVKRTGEKVFLECVQDMDHENMFWYRQDPGLGLRLIYFSYDVKMKEKGDIPEGYSVSREKKERFSLILESASTNQTSMYLCASSPYHRGLRIGGAFFGQGTRLTVV.

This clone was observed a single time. The CDR3: CASIGTGALSNLNTEAFF. The CDR3 coding sequence is TGTGCCAGTATCGGGACAGGGGCCCTCAGCAACTTGAACACTGAAGCTTTCTTT. The chain combines TRBV19 with TRBJ1-1, with 10 bases aligning to TRBD1. V shed 7 bases, J shed 0 bases, and the junction held 14 bases outside the gene matches. The CDR3 is 18 amino acids. The germline gives CDR1 LNHDA, CDR2 SQIVND (reference sequence).

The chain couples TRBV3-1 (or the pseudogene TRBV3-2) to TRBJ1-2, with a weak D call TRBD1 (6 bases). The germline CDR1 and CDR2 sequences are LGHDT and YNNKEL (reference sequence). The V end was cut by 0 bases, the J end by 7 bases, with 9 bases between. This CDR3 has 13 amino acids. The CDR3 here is CASSQDSRGGYTF. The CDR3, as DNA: TGTGCCAGCAGCCAAGATTCCAGGGGTGGCTACACCTTC.

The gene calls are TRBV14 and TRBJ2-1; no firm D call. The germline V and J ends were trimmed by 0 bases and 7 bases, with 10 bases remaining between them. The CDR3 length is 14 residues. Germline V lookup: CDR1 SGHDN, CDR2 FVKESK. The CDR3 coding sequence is TGTGCCAGCAGCCAAGAGAATAGAGCAAATGAGCAGTTCTTC. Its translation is CASSQENRANEQFF.

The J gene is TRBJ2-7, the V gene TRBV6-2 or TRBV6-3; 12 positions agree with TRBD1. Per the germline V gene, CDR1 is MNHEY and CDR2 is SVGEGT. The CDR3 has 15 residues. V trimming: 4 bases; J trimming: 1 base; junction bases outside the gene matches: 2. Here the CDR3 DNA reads TGTGCCAGCAGTTTGGGACAGGGGGCTTCCTACGAGCAGTACTTC. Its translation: CASSLGQGASYEQYF.

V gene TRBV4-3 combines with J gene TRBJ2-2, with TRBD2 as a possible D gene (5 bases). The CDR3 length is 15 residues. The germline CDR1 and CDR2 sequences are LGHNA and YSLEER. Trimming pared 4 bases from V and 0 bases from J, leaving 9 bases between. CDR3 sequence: CASSLSGANTGELFF. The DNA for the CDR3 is TGCGCCAGCAGCCTGTCCGGGGCGAACACCGGGGAGCTGTTTTTT.

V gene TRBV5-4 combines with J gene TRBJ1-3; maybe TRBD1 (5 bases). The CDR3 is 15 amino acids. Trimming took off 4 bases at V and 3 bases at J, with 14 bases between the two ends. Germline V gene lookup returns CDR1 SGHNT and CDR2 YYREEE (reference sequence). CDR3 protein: CASSLPTAGGNTIYF. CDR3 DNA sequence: TGTGCCAGCAGCCTCCCGACAGCTGGTGGAAACACCATATATTTT.

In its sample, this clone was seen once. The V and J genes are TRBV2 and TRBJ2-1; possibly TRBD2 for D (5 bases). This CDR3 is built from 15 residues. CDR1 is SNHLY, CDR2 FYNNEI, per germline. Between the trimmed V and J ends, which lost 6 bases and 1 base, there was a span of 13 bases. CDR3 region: CASSYTRKSYNEQFF. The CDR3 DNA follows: TGTGCCAGCAGCTACACTAGGAAGTCCTACAATGAGCAGTTCTTC.